Described below is a single TCR beta chain sequence and its context. This sample stems from a study of early T cells in non-severe SARS-CoV-2 infection. Using its own MiXCR run on the 5' RACE reads, TCRdb lists one record per CDR3 protein. The sample shows roughly 120,000 distinct CDR3 sequences, under 15% of them seen only once. Germline trimming cut 7 bases from V and 4 bases from J; bases unmatched to any gene: 4. CDR3 length: 13 residues. Germline V lookup: CDR1 MNHNS, CDR2 SASEGT. The receptor's source is an adult who was a healthcare worker with PCR-confirmed SARS-CoV-2 infection or an uninfected control (not recorded which). The genes are TRBV6-1 and TRBJ1-5, with 7 bases lining up with TRBD1. The sequenced sample consisted of whole blood. The CDR3 sequence is CASTDRQNQPQHF. The CDR3 bases are TGTGCCAGCACGGACAGGCAAAATCAGCCCCAGCATTTT.